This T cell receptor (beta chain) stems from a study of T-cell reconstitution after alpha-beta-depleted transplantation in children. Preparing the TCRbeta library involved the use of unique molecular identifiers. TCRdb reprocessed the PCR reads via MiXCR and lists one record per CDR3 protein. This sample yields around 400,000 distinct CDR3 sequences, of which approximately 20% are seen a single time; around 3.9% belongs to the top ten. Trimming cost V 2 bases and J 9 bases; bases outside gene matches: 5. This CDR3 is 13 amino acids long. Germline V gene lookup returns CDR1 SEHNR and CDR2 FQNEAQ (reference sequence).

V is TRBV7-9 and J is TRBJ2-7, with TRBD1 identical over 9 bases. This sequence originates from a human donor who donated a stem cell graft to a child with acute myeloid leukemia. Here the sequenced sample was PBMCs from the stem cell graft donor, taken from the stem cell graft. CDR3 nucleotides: TGTGCCAGCAGCTTACCCGGACAGGGGAGGCAGTACTTC. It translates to CASSLPGQGRQYF.